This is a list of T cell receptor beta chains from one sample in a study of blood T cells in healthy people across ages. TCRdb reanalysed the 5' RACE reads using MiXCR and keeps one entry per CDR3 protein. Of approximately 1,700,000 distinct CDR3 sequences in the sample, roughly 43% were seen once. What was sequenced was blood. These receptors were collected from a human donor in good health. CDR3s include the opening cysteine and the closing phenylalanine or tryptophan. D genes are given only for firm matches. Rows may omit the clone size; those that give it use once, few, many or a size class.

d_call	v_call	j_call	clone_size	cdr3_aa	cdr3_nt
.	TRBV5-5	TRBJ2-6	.	CASSLSQFSGANVRTF	TGTGCCAGCAGCTTGAGTCAGTTCTCTGGGGCCAACGTCCGGACTTTC
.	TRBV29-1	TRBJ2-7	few	CSVEQGGSYEQYF	TGCAGCGTTGAGCAGGGGGGATCCTACGAGCAGTACTTC
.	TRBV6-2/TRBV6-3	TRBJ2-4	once	CASSYADRDNIQYF	TGTGCCAGCAGTTACGCTGACCGGGACAACATTCAGTACTTC
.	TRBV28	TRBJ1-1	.	CASSPIDSAEAFF	TGTGCCAGCAGCCCTATCGACAGCGCTGAAGCTTTCTTT
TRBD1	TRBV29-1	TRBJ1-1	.	CSGMTGGEGAEAFF	TGCAGCGGGATGACAGGGGGCGAGGGGGCTGAAGCTTTCTTT
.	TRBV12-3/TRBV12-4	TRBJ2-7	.	CASSLWVAYEQYF	TGTGCCAGCAGTTTATGGGTTGCTTACGAGCAGTACTTC
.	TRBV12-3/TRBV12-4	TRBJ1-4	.	CASSFTTVAEKLFF	TGTGCCAGCAGTTTCACGACAGTCGCTGAAAAACTGTTTTTT
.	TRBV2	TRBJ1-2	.	CASSVWGYGYTF	TGTGCCAGCAGTGTTTGGGGTTACGGCTACACCTTC
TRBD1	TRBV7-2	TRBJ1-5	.	CASSQDRGRGNQPQHF	TGTGCCAGCAGCCAAGACAGGGGGCGAGGCAATCAGCCCCAGCATTTT
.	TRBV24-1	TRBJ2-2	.	CATKRGTGELFF	TGTGCCACCAAAAGGGGAACCGGGGAGCTGTTTTTT
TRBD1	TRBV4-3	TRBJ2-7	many	CASSPRTGHYEQYF	TGCGCCAGCAGCCCACGGACAGGGCACTACGAGCAGTACTTC
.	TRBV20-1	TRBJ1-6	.	CSARETGPNSPLHF	TGCAGTGCTAGAGAAACAGGACCGAATTCACCCCTCCACTTT
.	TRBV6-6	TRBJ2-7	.	CASTFSDSPYEQYF	TGTGCCAGCACTTTTTCGGACAGCCCCTACGAGCAGTACTTC
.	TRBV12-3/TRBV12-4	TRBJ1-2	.	CACSLAGYYGYTF	TGTGCCTGCAGTTTAGCGGGGTACTATGGCTACACCTTC
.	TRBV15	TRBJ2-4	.	CATSRGGGYEDIQYF	TGTGCCACCAGCAGAGGAGGGGGGTATGAAGACATTCAGTACTTC
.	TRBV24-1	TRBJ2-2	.	CATSRSGPGELFF	TGTGCCACCAGTAGGTCGGGTCCCGGGGAGCTGTTTTTT
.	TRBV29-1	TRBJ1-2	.	CSVEARFSGDYGYTF	TGCAGCGTTGAAGCAAGGTTTTCAGGGGACTATGGCTACACCTTC
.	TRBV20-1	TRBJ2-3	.	CSARDRALSDTQYF	TGCAGTGCTAGAGATCGGGCACTTTCGGATACGCAGTATTTT
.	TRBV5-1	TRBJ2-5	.	CASSLNPVKETQYF	TGCGCCAGCAGCTTGAACCCAGTTAAGGAGACCCAGTACTTC
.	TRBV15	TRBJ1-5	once	CATSRGTQPQHF	TGTGCCACCAGCAGAGGGACTCAGCCCCAGCATTTT
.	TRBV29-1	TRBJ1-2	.	CSVVRGAGGYTF	TGCAGCGTTGTAAGGGGCGCCGGTGGCTACACCTTC
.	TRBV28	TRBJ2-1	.	CASSFRNLAVAYNEQFF	TGTGCCAGCAGTTTTAGGAATCTCGCAGTTGCCTACAATGAGCAGTTCTTC
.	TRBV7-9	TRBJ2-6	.	CASSLVVQTFGANVLTF	TGTGCCAGCAGCTTAGTGGTGCAGACATTTGGGGCCAACGTCCTGACTTTC
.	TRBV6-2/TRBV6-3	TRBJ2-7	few	CASSYGGRDYEQYF	TGTGCCAGCAGTTACGGGGGCAGGGACTACGAGCAGTACTTC
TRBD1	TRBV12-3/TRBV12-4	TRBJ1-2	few	CASRSAGTGDGYTF	TGTGCCAGCAGGTCGGCCGGGACAGGGGACGGCTACACCTTC
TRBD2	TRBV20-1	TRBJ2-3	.	CSATRSGGPTSTDTQYF	TGCAGTGCCACCCGCAGCGGGGGACCGACTAGCACAGATACGCAGTATTTT
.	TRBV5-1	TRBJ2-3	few	CASSWVTGTDTQYF	TGCGCCAGCAGCTGGGTAACCGGCACAGATACGCAGTATTTT